Included here is one T cell receptor beta chain sequence, with context. Its target is not known. The sample originates from a study of T cell responses to AZD1222 COVID-19 vaccine. Turning to the study itself: Some second doses came at about 4 weeks and others at about 12 weeks; these were pooled. General study points: Donors skewed white British and female; clonal diversity was possibly underestimated. Only five to seven individuals given AZD1222 were seropositive at baseline. When two AZD1222 doses had been given, Spike-specific TCR breadth and depth rose.

V lost 7 bases to trimming and J lost 3 bases, with 18 bases between them. Germline loops: CDR1 SGHTA, CDR2 FQGNSA. The CDR3 is 15 residues long. The table came from immunoSEQ multiplex PCR; TCRdb's copy has only in-frame clones and leaves some out. The sample lists some 140,000 clones, 80% to 95% seen once, with about 3.2% in the top ten. The sequence was collected from an adult in good health. The gene calls are TRBV7-2 and TRBJ1-2, with D hard to call. Sequencing used peripheral blood, obtained on day 0 of AZD1222 vaccination. CDR3 protein: CASTENIAGYYGYTF. CDR3 nucleotides: TGTGCCAGCACCGAAAATATTGCGGGGTACTATGGCTACACCTTC.